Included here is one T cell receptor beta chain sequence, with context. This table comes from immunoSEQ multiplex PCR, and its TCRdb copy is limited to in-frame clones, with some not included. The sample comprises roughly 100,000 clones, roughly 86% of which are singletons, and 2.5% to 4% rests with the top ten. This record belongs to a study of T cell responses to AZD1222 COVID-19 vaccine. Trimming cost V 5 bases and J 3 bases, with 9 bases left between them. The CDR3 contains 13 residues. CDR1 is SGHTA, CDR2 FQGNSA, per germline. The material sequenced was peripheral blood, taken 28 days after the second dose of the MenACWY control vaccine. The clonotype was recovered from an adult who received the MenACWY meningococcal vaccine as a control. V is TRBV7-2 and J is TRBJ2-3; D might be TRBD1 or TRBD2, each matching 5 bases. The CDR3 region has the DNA TGTGCCAGCAGCCGGGGCCAAACAGATACGCAGTATTTT. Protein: CASSRGQTDTQYF.